The following is a T cell receptor beta chain sequence with its context. The sample originates from a study of blood T cell repertoires in COVID-19. Germline V lookup: CDR1 SGHVS, CDR2 FQNEAQ. This CDR3 contains 15 residues. V shed 5 bases and J 6 bases; nucleotides not matched to a gene: 1. Repertoires were generated with immunoSEQ multiplex PCR, while TCRdb's copy carries only in-frame clones and drops some. The table records about 140,000 clones, 70% to 85% of them present only once. This receptor was identified in a man aged 60 to 75 with active or convalescent COVID-19. The specimen sequenced was peripheral blood. This chain joins TRBV7-8 and TRBJ2-2; TRBD2 aligns across 15 bases. The CDR3 sequence: CASSRTSGGAGELFF. The CDR3 DNA sequence: TGTGCCAGCAGCAGGACTAGCGGGGGGGCCGGGGAGCTGTTTTTT.